The table lists the clone carrying this T cell receptor (beta chain) with a few counts. Its antigen is currently unknown. A read error is possible here, since a much larger clone lies one base away. This entry belongs to a study of CD8 T cells in ankylosing spondylitis. Quantitative 5'-RACE with molecular barcodes produced the TCR beta libraries. TCRdb reprocessed the 5' RACE reads with MiXCR, giving one entry per CDR3 protein. The table includes around 770,000 distinct CDR3 sequences, around 20% detected once. General observations from the study: Disease-associated clonotypes exhibited CD8+ identity and were relatively infrequent in peripheral blood. Apparently characteristic of ankylosing spondylitis blood was a TCR beta motif (roughly 8 highly homologous variants).

The CDR3 loop spans 13 amino acids. The V and J ends lost 7 bases and 3 bases, in that order; junction bases with no gene match: 3. This sequence originates from a male donor with ankylosing spondylitis. Material: blood, either unsorted or a sorted T cell fraction (not recorded which). V gene TRBV12-3 or TRBV12-4 combines with J gene TRBJ1-1, with 9 bases aligning to TRBD1. For the CDR3, the DNA is TGTGCCAGCACTTGGGACAGGGACACTGAAGCTTTCTTT. The encoded protein is CASTWDRDTEAFF.